This T cell receptor beta chain was captured by sequencing in a study of blood T cell repertoires in COVID-19. Study summary: Samples representing acute and convalescent COVID-19 were sourced from the United States, Italy and Spain. The cDNA or gDNA used as material had been derived from T cells, B-cell-depleted T cells, or PBMCs.

In the authors' methods: Reference gene primers were amplified, and this amplification served to estimate nucleated cell counts. Libraries were prepared by immunoSEQ multiplex PCR; TCRdb keeps only in-frame clonotypes and omits some of them. V and J calls and clone size are given by that table; D and trimming were obtained from the DNA. The sample holds some 45,000 clones, 86% seen once. This CDR3 is 15 amino acids long. The germline V gene has CDR1 LNHDA and CDR2 SQIVND (reference sequence). Trimming pared 3 bases from V and 2 bases from J, leaving 8 bases between. This sequence was found in a human donor in a cohort sampled during active COVID-19. The sequenced sample consisted of peripheral blood. V and J are TRBV19 and TRBJ2-6; unclear D gene. The CDR3 nucleotides are TGTGCCAGTAGTATGGCGGTGACTGGGGCCAACGTCCTGACTTTC. It specifies CASSMAVTGANVLTF.